A selection of T cell receptor beta chains follows, all from one sample in a study of shared clonotypes between healthy human individuals. Some clones are missing from TCRdb's copy, which holds only in-frame ones; the method was immunoSEQ multiplex PCR. Found here are some 1,400,000 clones, roughly 96% of them singletons; the top ten hold 1% to 1.5%. Sequenced material: naive CD4+ T cells sorted from blood. The receptors were sampled from a young man in good health. Each CDR3 is given without its conserved first and last residue. D genes are given only for firm matches.

v_gene	d_gene	j_gene	CDR3aa
TRBV30	-	TRBJ1-2	AWSGLGIRGYT
TRBV5-4	-	TRBJ2-7	ASSSGLLDSYEQY
TRBV11-2	-	TRBJ2-7	ASIYGGPTYEQY
TRBV5-1	TRBD2	TRBJ2-5	ASSSGLAGVETQY
TRBV9	-	TRBJ1-1	ASSVDVSDSQAF
TRBV27	-	TRBJ1-1	ASSFASPKATEAF
TRBV4-1	TRBD1	TRBJ2-1	ASSLSRDRAYNEQF
TRBV6-5	-	TRBJ2-1	ASSYTEGNEQF
TRBV5-8	-	TRBJ2-1	ASSFRIAYNEQF
TRBV5-6	TRBD2	TRBJ2-2	ASSLFSGRTGELF
TRBV6-1	-	TRBJ2-7	ASSMGFSGQY
TRBV11-3	TRBD2	TRBJ2-3	ASSLSGGSTQY
TRBV30	TRBD2	TRBJ2-2	AWGATGLVPGELF
TRBV18	-	TRBJ2-3	ASSPFPSGAGQITDTQY
TRBV9	TRBD1	TRBJ2-1	ASSVGQGATDEQF
TRBV11-2	-	TRBJ2-7	ASSLQGGLGYEQY
TRBV6-6	-	TRBJ1-2	ASSYSVQDHYGYT
TRBV5-1	-	TRBJ2-3	ASSLAVEMRTDTQY
TRBV4-1	-	TRBJ2-2	ASTSDRTNTGELF
TRBV5-4	TRBD1	TRBJ2-5	ASSLGQVDGTQY